This is a list of T cell receptor beta chains from one sample in a study of beta chain features in type 1 diabetes. Generated by immunoSEQ multiplex PCR, the TCRdb table keeps only in-frame clones and is missing some. The repertoire holds roughly 240,000 clones, with around 24% as singletons. The specimen sequenced was naive CD4+ T cells from blood. The receptors originated from a woman in her 30s with type 1 diabetes. Both conserved end residues are part of each CDR3. D genes are given only for firm matches. Rows may omit the clone size; those that give it use once, few, many or a size class.

j_call clone_size v_call d_call cdr3_aa cdr3_nt
TRBJ1-5 NA TRBV9 NA CASSGSSSYQPQHF TGTGCCAGCAGCGGGAGCAGTTCCTATCAGCCCCAGCATTTT
TRBJ1-3 few TRBV25-1 NA CASSPGYTIYF TGTGCCAGCAGTCCCGGGTACACCATATATTTT
TRBJ2-5 NA TRBV7-2 TRBD2 CASSLMGGETQYF TGTGCCAGCAGCTTAATGGGGGGGGAGACCCAGTACTTC
TRBJ1-1 NA TRBV18 TRBD1 CASSPTGSTEAFF TGTGCCAGCTCGCCGACAGGGAGCACTGAAGCTTTCTTT
TRBJ1-5 NA TRBV19 TRBD1 CASARDRRMWPQHF TGTGCCAGTGCCCGGGACAGACGAATGTGGCCCCAGCATTTT
TRBJ1-2 few TRBV28 NA CAIQRGNSGYTF TGTGCCATCCAAAGAGGCAATTCGGGCTACACCTTC
TRBJ2-6 NA TRBV30 TRBD1 CAWIKGAHAGANVLTF TGTGCCTGGATTAAGGGGGCGCACGCTGGGGCCAACGTCCTGACTTTC
TRBJ2-1 NA TRBV4-1 NA CASSQGGGTYPYNEQFF TGCGCCAGCAGCCAAGGTGGCGGGACGTACCCCTACAATGAGCAGTTCTTC
TRBJ1-1 NA TRBV29-1 NA CSVAGGSEAFF TGCAGCGTTGCCGGGGGATCTGAAGCTTTCTTT
TRBJ2-7 NA TRBV13 TRBD2 CASSFGGRTYEQYF TGTGCCAGCAGCTTCGGCGGGAGAACATACGAGCAGTACTTC
TRBJ2-7 NA TRBV23-1 NA CASNKQAYEQYF TGCGCCAGCAATAAGCAGGCCTACGAGCAGTACTTC
TRBJ2-3 NA TRBV29-1 TRBD2 CSVGGVAGGADTQYF TGCAGCGTTGGGGGGGTAGCGGGAGGAGCAGATACGCAGTATTTT
TRBJ1-1 few TRBV30 NA CAWISGLTNTEAFF TGTGCCTGGATATCCGGACTGACGAACACTGAAGCTTTCTTT
TRBJ2-1 NA TRBV7-2 NA CASSLALRAGEQFF TGTGCCAGCAGCTTAGCGTTACGAGCGGGTGAGCAGTTCTTC
TRBJ2-4 few TRBV6-1 NA CASREENPTKNIQYF TGTGCCAGCAGAGAGGAGAACCCGACGAAAAACATTCAGTACTTC
TRBJ1-1 NA TRBV4-2 NA CASSHEGRQNTEAFF TGTGCCAGCAGCCACGAAGGGAGACAGAACACTGAAGCTTTCTTT
TRBJ2-3 NA TRBV2 TRBD1 CASSVGQGLDTQYF TGTGCCAGCAGCGTCGGACAGGGCCTAGATACGCAGTATTTT
TRBJ2-1 NA TRBV11-2 TRBD2 CASSLVSYGRGHNEQFF TGTGCCAGCAGCTTAGTATCGTACGGGAGGGGTCACAATGAGCAGTTCTTC
TRBJ2-3 NA TRBV6-1 TRBD2 CASSAPSGRASGDTQYF TGTGCCAGCAGTGCCCCTAGCGGGAGGGCCTCTGGAGATACGCAGTATTTT
TRBJ1-2 NA TRBV29-1 TRBD1 CSAQGVLNYGYTF TGCAGCGCTCAGGGGGTACTGAACTATGGCTACACCTTC
TRBJ1-2 NA TRBV19 NA CASRTQGYGYTF TGTGCCAGTAGGACTCAGGGCTATGGCTACACCTTC
TRBJ2-1 NA TRBV5-1 NA CASSFGQLNEQFF TGCGCCAGCAGCTTTGGACAGCTAAATGAGCAGTTCTTC
TRBJ2-3 NA TRBV7-2 NA CASSVRWGLSTDTQYF TGTGCCAGCAGCGTCCGTTGGGGCTTAAGCACAGATACGCAGTATTTT
TRBJ2-3 few TRBV7-2 TRBD2 CASRRTSGNTDTQYF TGTGCCAGCAGACGGACTAGCGGTAACACAGATACGCAGTATTTT
TRBJ1-5 NA TRBV2 NA CASSEREGSNQPQHF TGTGCCAGCAGTGAAAGGGAGGGCAGCAATCAGCCCCAGCATTTT
TRBJ2-1 NA TRBV10-3 TRBD1 CAISDRDRTYNEQFF TGTGCCATCAGTGACCGGGACAGGACATACAATGAGCAGTTCTTC
TRBJ2-3 few TRBV6-5 TRBD2 CASTSGGTDTQYF TGTGCATCGACTAGCGGAGGCACAGATACGCAGTATTTT
TRBJ1-1 NA TRBV7-9 NA CASSIDRSFEAFF TGTGCCAGCAGCATAGACAGGTCGTTCGAAGCTTTCTTT
TRBJ2-3 few TRBV29-1 TRBD2 CSVRGLATDTQYF TGCAGCGTTCGTGGACTAGCTACAGATACGCAGTATTTT
TRBJ2-7 few TRBV5-1 TRBD2 CASSFTSGNEQYF TGCGCCAGCAGCTTTACTAGCGGGAACGAGCAGTACTTC
TRBJ2-5 NA TRBV20-1 NA CSARQQETQYF TGCAGTGCAAGACAGCAAGAGACCCAGTACTTC
TRBJ2-3 few TRBV30 TRBD2 CAWSARRTSGIADTQYF TGTGCCTGGAGCGCAAGACGGACTAGCGGGATTGCAGATACGCAGTATTTT
TRBJ1-2 few TRBV25-1 TRBD1 CASTTGTGHYGYTF TGTGCCAGCACGACCGGGACAGGGCACTATGGCTACACCTTC
TRBJ1-1 NA TRBV18 NA CASSPGTANTEAFF TGTGCCAGCTCACCTGGGACTGCGAACACTGAAGCTTTCTTT
TRBJ2-7 NA TRBV7-9 NA CASSSGDDRNYEQYF TGTGCCAGCAGCTCGGGTGACGACAGGAACTACGAGCAGTACTTC
TRBJ2-1 few TRBV4-1 TRBD2 CASSVAGGYNEQFF TGCGCCAGCAGTGTAGCGGGAGGTTACAATGAGCAGTTCTTC
TRBJ2-3 NA TRBV6-5 NA CASSKGGSSTDTQYF TGTGCCAGCTCCAAAGGAGGGTCTAGCACAGATACGCAGTATTTT
TRBJ2-7 NA TRBV28 NA CASSLIPDIFSYEQYF TGTGCCAGCAGTTTAATCCCAGACATTTTCTCCTACGAGCAGTACTTC